A single sample is the source of the 14 T cell receptor beta chains below, sequenced in a study of T cells in Graves' hyperthyroidism and ophthalmopathy. From RNA transcripts, TCR beta CDR3 regions were amplified. An initial round of RT-PCR targeting the TCR CDR3 relied on the HTBI primer set. TCRdb re-called the multiplex PCR reads through MiXCR, storing one row per CDR3 protein. The sample lists a few hundred thousand distinct CDR3 sequences, approximately 21% seen once, with 50% to 75% in the top ten. The sequenced material came from blood. The source of these receptors is a man aged 25-45 years with Graves' ophthalmopathy.

The V gene is TRBV7-2, the J gene TRBJ2-1; D might be TRBD2 (6 bases). CDR1 and CDR2 (germline): SGHTA, FQGNSA. The CDR3 covers 12 residues. Trimming cost V 3 bases and J 11 bases, with 11 bases left between them. CDR3 DNA: TGTGCCAGCAGCTTTTATGGGACTCAGCAGTTCTTC. Translation: CASSFYGTQQFF.

This clonotype has just a few counts. The chain carries TRBV11-3 and TRBJ1-1; the D is unclear. Germline values: CDR1 SGHNT, CDR2 YENEEA. CDR3 length: 11 residues. V was clipped by 1 base and J by 9 bases, with 6 bases between them. The chain's CDR3 is CASSLANQAFF. The CDR3 DNA sequence: TGTGCCAGCAGCTTAGCAAACCAAGCTTTCTTT.

This clonotype was seen a handful of times. The J gene is TRBJ2-7, the V gene TRBV28; the D gene is possibly TRBD1 (5 bases). CDR1 and CDR2 from the germline V gene are MDHEN and SYDVKM. Trimming left V 10 bases short and J 2 bases short, with 15 bases between. The CDR3 sequence is 13 residues long. CDR3 loop: CATQPGNPYEQYF. DNA for the CDR3: TGTGCCACTCAGCCAGGGAACCCCTACGAGCAGTACTTC.

This clonotype was picked up many times. The rearrangement links TRBV5-1 to TRBJ2-1, with 9 nucleotides matching TRBD1. The germline gives CDR1 SGHRS, CDR2 YFSETQ. The V gene end was trimmed by 3 bases and the J gene end by 8 bases; junction bases not matched to a gene: 9. This CDR3 region has 15 residues. The CDR3 coding sequence is TGCGCCAGCAGCTCGACCCCGGGACAGGGCGATGAGCAGTTCTTC. It yields the protein CASSSTPGQGDEQFF.

In its sample, this clonotype was seen many times. V gene TRBV12-3 or TRBV12-4 combines with J gene TRBJ2-7; 7 nucleotides match TRBD1. V gave up 4 bases and J gave up 7 bases; unmatched junction bases: 10. This CDR3 region has 14 residues. The CDR3 reads CASSSQGSWLEQYF. CDR3 DNA sequence: TGTGCCAGCAGTTCACAGGGGAGTTGGCTAGAGCAGTACTTC.

This clonotype was observed many times. The rearrangement uses TRBV11-2 and TRBJ1-3, with TRBD1 matching 7 bases. The CDR3 runs to 16 residues. Trimming took 4 bases from V and 4 from J; bases not matched to a gene: 10. Germline V gene lookup returns CDR1 SGHAT and CDR2 FQNNGV. CDR3 DNA: TGTGCCAGCAGCTCCGGACAGGTATTTTCCGGAAACACCATATATTTT. It is translated as CASSSGQVFSGNTIYF. Based on the CDR3 plus reference TRBV11-2 and TRBJ1-3, the full variable domain is EAGVAQSPRYKIIEKRQSVAFWCNPISGHATLYWYQQILGQGPKLLIQFQNNGVVDDSQLPKDRFSAERLKGVDSTLKIQPAKLEDSAVYLCASSSGQVFSGNTIYFGEGSWLTVV.

The J gene is TRBJ2-5, the V gene TRBV6-1, with 7 bases that match TRBD1. CDR1 is MNHNS and CDR2 is SASEGT in the germline V gene. The CDR3 loop spans 18 amino acids. V was clipped by 2 bases and J by 0 bases; unmatched bases: 12. In DNA form, the CDR3 reads TGTGCCAGCAGTGAAAGATGGGACAGCCGAAAGTACCAAGAGACCCAGTACTTC. Residues: CASSERWDSRKYQETQYF.

This clonotype has a count of ten or more. The rearrangement uses TRBV12-3 or TRBV12-4 and TRBJ1-1; D is unclear. This CDR3 contains 17 residues. The V end lost 7 bases, the J end lost 1 base, and 22 bases lay between the germline ends. Written as DNA, the CDR3 is TGTGCCAGCACCCCAGGTAGTCTTGTTATCCAGAACACTGAAGCTTTCTTT. Protein: CASTPGSLVIQNTEAFF.

The chain employs TRBV7-3 and TRBJ2-2, with D unresolved. Per the germline V gene, CDR1 is SGHTA and CDR2 is FQGTGA. Deletions cut 1 base from V and 6 bases from J, with 9 bases between. There are 14 residues in the CDR3. For the CDR3, the DNA is TGTGCCAGCAGCTTAAGTCTTGGGGCCGGGGAGCTGTTTTTT. The encoded protein is CASSLSLGAGELFF.

The V call is TRBV5-1, the J call TRBJ1-6; a weak D match, TRBD1 (6 bases). Germline V gene sequence: CDR1 SGHRS, CDR2 YFSETQ. There are 15 residues in the CDR3. Trimming pared 4 bases from V and 6 bases from J, leaving 14 bases between. The CDR3 coding sequence is TGCGCCAGCAGCCCCGAGGCGGGGGCTAATTCACCCCTCCACTTT. Protein sequence: CASSPEAGANSPLHF.

This chain links TRBV11-3 with TRBJ1-1, with unresolved D. This CDR3 contains 15 residues. Germline-derived CDR1 and CDR2 are SGHNT and YENEEA. The germline V and J ends were trimmed by 7 bases and 0 bases, with 15 bases remaining between them. In DNA form, the CDR3 reads TGTGCCAGCAACCCGGCACGGAGCATGAACACTGAAGCTTTCTTT. Amino acids: CASNPARSMNTEAFF.

This clonotype showed up just a few times. This chain joins TRBV15 and TRBJ1-2, with D unresolved. Germline V gene data show CDR1 as LNHNV and CDR2 as YYDKDF (reference sequence). V gave up 3 bases and J gave up 2 bases, with 4 bases separating them. The CDR3 has 12 amino acids. The CDR3 protein is CATSSGNYGYTF. The CDR3 nucleotides read TGTGCCACCAGCAGTGGGAACTATGGCTACACCTTC.

This sequence joins TRBV28 and TRBJ1-3; 7 bases align to TRBD1. This CDR3 region has 15 residues. Germline trimming cut 10 bases from V and 15 bases from J; bases unmatched to any gene: 24. Looked up from germline, CDR1 is MDHEN and CDR2 is SYDVKM. CDR3 sequence reads: CATQDLISGTVEGYF. CDR3 bases: TGTGCCACACAAGACCTGATCTCCGGGACAGTAGAGGGATATTTT.

J is TRBJ2-5 and V is TRBV6-1; a weak D match, TRBD2 (6 bases). The CDR3 runs to 14 residues. The V end lost 2 bases, the J end lost 5 bases, and 12 bases lay between the germline ends. Germline loops: CDR1 MNHNS, CDR2 SASEGT. The CDR3 nucleotides read TGTGCCAGCAGTGAACAACTAGGAGGGGAGACCCAGTACTTC. Translating it yields CASSEQLGGETQYF.